This entry features one T cell receptor beta chain sequence. One entry per CDR3 protein results from TCRdb running MiXCR on the 5' RACE reads. The top ten clones hold 7.5% of a sample with around 83,000 distinct CDR3 sequences, about 4.8% of them seen once. The record originates from a study of T cells of healthy individuals. Trimming removed 5 bases from V and 1 base from J, with 17 bases in between. From germline, CDR1 is MDHEN and CDR2 SYDVKM. This CDR3 has 16 amino acids. The chain has TRBV28 and TRBJ1-2; D is unclear. The TCR comes from a female donor in good health. The CDR3 sequence is CASSPPEDGLNYGYTF. In DNA form, the CDR3 reads TGTGCCAGCAGTCCCCCCGAGGACGGTCTTAACTATGGCTACACCTTC.